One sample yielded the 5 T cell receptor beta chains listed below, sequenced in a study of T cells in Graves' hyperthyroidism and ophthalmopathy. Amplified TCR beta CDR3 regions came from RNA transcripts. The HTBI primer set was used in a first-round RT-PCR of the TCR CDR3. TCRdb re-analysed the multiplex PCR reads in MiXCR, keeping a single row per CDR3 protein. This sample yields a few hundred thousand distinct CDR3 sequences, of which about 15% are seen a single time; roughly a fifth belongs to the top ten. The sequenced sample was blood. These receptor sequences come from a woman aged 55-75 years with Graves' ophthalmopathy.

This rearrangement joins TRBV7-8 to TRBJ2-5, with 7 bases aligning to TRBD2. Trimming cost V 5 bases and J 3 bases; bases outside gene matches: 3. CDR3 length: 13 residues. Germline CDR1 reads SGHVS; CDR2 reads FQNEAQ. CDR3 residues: CASSQLAEETQYF. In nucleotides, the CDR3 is TGTGCCAGCAGCCAGCTAGCGGAAGAGACCCAGTACTTC.

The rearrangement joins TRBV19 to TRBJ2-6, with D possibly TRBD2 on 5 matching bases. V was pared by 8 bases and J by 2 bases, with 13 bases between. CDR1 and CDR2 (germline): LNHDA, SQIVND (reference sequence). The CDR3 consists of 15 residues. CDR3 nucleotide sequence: TGTGCCAGTGGGTCTCGGGGTACTGGGGCCAACGTCCTGACTTTC. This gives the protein CASGSRGTGANVLTF.

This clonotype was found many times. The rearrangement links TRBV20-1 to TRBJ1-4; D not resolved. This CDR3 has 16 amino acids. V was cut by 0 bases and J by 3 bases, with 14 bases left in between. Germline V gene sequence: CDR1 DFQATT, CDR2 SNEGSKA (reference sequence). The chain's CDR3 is CSARDPSLGSNEKLFF. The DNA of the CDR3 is TGCAGTGCTAGAGATCCCAGCCTCGGGTCTAATGAAAAACTGTTTTTT.

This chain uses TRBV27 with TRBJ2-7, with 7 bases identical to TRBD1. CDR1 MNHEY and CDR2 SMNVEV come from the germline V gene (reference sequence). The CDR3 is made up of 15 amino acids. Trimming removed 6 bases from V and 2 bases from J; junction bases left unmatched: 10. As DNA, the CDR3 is TGTGCCAGCAGACCCGGGACACAGGGGCCCTACGAGCAGTACTTC. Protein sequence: CASRPGTQGPYEQYF.

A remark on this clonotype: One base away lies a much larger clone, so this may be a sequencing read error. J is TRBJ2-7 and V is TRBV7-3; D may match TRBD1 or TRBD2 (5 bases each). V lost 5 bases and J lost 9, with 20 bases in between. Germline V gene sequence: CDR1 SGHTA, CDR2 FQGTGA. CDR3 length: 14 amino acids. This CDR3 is CASSPRDGRGVQYF. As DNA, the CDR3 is TGTGCCAGCAGCCCCCGGGACGGCCGAGGCGTGCAGTACTTC.